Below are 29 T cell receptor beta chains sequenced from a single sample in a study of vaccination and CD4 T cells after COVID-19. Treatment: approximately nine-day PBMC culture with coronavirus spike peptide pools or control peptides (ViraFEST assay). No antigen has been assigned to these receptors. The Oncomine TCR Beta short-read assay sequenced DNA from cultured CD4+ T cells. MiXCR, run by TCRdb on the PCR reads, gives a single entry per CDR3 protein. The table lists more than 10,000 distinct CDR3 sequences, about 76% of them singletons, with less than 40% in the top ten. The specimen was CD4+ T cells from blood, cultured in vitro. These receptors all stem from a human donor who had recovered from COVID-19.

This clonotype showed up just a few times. The CDR3 DNA is TGTGCCAGCAGTTTTCTGGGGCGAGGGGATGAAGCTTTCTTT. Its translation: CASSFLGRGDEAFF. The gene calls are TRBV27 and TRBJ1-1; tentative D call: TRBD1 (5 bases). The germline V and J ends were trimmed by 3 bases and 7 bases, with 15 bases remaining between them. Germline V gene data show CDR1 as MNHEY and CDR2 as SMNVEV (reference sequence). The CDR3 sequence is 14 residues long.

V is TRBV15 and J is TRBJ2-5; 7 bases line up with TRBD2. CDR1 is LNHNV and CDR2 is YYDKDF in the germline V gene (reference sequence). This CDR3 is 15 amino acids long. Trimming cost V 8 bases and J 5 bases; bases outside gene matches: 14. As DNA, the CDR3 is TGTGCCACCGGCCCCCGGGCGGGAGCTGTGGAGACCCAGTACTTC. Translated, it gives CATGPRAGAVETQYF. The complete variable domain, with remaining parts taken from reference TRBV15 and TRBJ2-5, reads DAMVIQNPRYQVTQFGKPVTLSCSQTLNHNVMYWYQQKSSQAPKLLFHYYDKDFNNEADTPDNFQSRRPNTSFCFLDIRSPGLGDTAMYLCATGPRAGAVETQYFGPGTRLLVL.

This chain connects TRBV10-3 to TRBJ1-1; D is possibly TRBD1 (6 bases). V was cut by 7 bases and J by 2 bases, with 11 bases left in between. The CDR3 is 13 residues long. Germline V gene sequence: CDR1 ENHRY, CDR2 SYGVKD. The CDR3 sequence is CAINRQENTEAFF. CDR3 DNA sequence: TGTGCCATCAACCGACAGGAAAACACTGAAGCTTTCTTT.

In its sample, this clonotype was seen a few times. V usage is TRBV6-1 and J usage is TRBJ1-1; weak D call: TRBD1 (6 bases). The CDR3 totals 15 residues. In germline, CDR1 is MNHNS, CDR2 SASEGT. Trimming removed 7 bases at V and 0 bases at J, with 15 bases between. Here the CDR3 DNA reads TGTGCCAGCACTGACCCCCAGGGGATGAACACTGAAGCTTTCTTT. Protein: CASTDPQGMNTEAFF.

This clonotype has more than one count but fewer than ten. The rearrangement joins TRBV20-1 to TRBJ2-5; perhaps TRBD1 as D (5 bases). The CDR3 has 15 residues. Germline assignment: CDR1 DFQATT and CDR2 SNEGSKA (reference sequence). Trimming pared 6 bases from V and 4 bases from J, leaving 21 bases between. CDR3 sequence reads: CSASTQGRGPETQYF. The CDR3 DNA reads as TGCAGTGCCTCTACCCAGGGTCGCGGACCAGAGACCCAGTACTTC.

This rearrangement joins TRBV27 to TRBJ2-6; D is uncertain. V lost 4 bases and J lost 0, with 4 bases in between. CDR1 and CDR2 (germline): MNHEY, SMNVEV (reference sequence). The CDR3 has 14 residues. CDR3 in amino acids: CASSSTSGANVLTF. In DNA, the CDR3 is TGTGCCAGCAGTTCCACCTCTGGGGCCAACGTCCTGACTTTC.

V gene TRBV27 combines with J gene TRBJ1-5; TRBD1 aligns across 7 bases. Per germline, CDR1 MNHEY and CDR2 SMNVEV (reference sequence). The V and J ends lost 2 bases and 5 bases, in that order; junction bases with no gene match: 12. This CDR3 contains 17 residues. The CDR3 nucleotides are TGTGCCAGCAGTTTAGGGACAGCGGGGGGCGGATATCAGCCCCAGCATTTT. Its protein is CASSLGTAGGGYQPQHF.

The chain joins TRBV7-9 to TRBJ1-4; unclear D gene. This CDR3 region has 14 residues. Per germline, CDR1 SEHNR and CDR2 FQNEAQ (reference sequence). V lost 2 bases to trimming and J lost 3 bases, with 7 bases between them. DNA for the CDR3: TGTGCCAGCAGCTTACACAGCTCTAATGAAAAACTGTTTTTT. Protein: CASSLHSSNEKLFF.

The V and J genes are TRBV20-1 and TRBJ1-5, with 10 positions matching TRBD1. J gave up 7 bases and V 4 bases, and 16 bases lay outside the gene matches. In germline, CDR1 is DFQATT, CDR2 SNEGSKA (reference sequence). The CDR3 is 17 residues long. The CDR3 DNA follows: TGCAGTGCTACCCGGACAGGGGGTTTATTAATGTGGCAGCCCCAGCATTTT. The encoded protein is CSATRTGGLLMWQPQHF.

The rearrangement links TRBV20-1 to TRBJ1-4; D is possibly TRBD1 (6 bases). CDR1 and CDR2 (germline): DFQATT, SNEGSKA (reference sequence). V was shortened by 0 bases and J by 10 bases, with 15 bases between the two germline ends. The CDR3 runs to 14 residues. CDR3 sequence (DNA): TGCAGTGCTAGAGAATATGTGGGGGCAGGAAAACTGTTTTTT. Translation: CSAREYVGAGKLFF.

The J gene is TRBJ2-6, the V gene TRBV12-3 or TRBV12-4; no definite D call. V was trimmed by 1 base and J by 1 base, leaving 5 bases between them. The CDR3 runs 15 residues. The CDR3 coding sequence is TGTGCCAGCAGTTTAGTTCGGTCTGGGGCCAACGTCCTGACTTTC. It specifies CASSLVRSGANVLTF.

CDR3 protein: CASSPTFSGTKTNTGELFF. The CDR3 nucleotides are TGTGCCAGCAGTCCCACTTTTAGCGGGACTAAAACGAACACCGGGGAGCTGTTTTTT. The rearrangement joins TRBV27 to TRBJ2-2; the match to TRBD2 covers 8 bases. CDR1 is MNHEY, CDR2 SMNVEV, per germline (reference sequence). V gave up 5 bases and J gave up 0 bases; unmatched junction bases: 14. This CDR3 spans 19 amino acids.

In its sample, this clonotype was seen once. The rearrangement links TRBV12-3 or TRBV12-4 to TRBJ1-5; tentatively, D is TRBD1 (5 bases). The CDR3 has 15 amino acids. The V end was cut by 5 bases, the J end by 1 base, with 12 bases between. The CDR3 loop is CASSIRQTSNQPQHF. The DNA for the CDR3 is TGTGCCAGCAGTATTAGACAGACGAGCAATCAGCCCCAGCATTTT.

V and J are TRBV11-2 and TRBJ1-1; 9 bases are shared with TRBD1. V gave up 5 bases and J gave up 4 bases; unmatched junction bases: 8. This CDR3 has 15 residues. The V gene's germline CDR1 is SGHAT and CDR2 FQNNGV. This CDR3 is CASSPRTGVGTEAFF. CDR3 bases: TGTGCCAGCAGCCCCCGGACAGGGGTGGGCACTGAAGCTTTCTTT.

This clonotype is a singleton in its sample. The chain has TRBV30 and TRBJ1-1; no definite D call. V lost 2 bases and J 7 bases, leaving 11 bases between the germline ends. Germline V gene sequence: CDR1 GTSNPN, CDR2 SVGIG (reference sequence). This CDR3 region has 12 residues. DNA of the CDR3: TGTGCCTGGAGTCTCCGCCCGGGTGAAGCTTTCTTT. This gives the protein CAWSLRPGEAFF. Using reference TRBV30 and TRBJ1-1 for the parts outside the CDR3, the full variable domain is SQTIHQWPATLVQPVGSPLSLECTVEGTSNPNLYWYRQAAGRGLQLLFYSVGIGQISSEVPQNLSASRPQDRQFILSSKKLLLSDSGFYLCAWSLRPGEAFFGQGTRLTVV.

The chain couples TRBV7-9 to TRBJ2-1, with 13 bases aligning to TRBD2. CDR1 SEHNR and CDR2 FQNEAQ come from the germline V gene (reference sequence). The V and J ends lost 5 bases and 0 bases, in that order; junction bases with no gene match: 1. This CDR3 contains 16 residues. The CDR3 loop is CASSRLAGGSYNEQFF. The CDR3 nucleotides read TGTGCCAGCAGCAGACTAGCGGGGGGCTCCTACAATGAGCAGTTCTTC.

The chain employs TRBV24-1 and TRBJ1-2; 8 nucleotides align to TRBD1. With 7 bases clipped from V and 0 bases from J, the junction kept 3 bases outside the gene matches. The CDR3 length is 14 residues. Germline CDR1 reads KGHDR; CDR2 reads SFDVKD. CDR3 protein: CATSPDRANYGYTF. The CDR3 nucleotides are TGTGCCACCAGCCCGGACAGGGCTAACTATGGCTACACCTTC.

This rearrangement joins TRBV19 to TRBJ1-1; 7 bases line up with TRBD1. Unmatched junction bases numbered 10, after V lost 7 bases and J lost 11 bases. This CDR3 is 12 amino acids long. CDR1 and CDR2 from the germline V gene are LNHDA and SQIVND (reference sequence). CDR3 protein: CASNGDSGSAFF. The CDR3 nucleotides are TGTGCCAGTAATGGGGACAGCGGGTCGGCTTTCTTT.

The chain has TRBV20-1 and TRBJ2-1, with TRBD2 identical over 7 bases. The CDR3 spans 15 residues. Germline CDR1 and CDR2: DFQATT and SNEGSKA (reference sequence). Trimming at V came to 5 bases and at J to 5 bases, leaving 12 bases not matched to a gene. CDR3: CSAQDLPGLNNEQFF. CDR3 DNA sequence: TGCAGTGCTCAGGATTTACCGGGACTAAACAATGAGCAGTTCTTC.

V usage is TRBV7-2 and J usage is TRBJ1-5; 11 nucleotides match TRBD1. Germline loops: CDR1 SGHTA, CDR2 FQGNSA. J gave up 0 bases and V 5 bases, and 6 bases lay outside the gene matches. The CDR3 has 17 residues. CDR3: CASSGQGAGYSNQPQHF. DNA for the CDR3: TGTGCCAGCAGCGGACAGGGGGCAGGATATAGCAATCAGCCCCAGCATTTT.

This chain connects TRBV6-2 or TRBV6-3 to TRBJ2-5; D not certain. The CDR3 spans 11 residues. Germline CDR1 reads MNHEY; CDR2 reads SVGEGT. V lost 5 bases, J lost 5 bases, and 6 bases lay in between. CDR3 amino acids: CASSLHETQYF. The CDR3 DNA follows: TGTGCCAGCAGTCTTCACGAGACCCAGTACTTC.

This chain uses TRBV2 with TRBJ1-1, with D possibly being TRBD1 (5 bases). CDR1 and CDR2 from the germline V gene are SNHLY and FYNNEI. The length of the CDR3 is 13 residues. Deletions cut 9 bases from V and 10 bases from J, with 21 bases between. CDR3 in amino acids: CARRGQPPDGAFF. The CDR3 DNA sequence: TGTGCCAGACGGGGCCAGCCCCCTGATGGAGCTTTCTTT.

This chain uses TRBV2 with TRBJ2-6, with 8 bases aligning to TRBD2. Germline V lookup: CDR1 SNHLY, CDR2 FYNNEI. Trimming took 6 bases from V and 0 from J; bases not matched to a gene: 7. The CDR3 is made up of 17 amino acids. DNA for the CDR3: TGTGCCAGCAGCCAAACGGGAGGGTCCTCTGGGGCCAACGTCCTGACTTTC. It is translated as CASSQTGGSSGANVLTF. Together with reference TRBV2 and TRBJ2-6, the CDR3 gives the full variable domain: EPEVTQTPSHQVTQMGQEVILRCVPISNHLYFYWYRQILGQKVEFLVSFYNNEISEKSEIFDDQFSVERPDGSNFTLKIRSTKLEDSAMYFCASSQTGGSSGANVLTFGAGSRLTVL.

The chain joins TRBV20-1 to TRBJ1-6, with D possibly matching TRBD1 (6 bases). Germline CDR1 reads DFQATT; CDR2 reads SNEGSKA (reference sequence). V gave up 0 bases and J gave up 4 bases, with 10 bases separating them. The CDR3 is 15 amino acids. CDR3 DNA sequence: TGCAGTGCTAGAGACAACCAGGGGTATAATTCACCCCTCCACTTT. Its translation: CSARDNQGYNSPLHF.

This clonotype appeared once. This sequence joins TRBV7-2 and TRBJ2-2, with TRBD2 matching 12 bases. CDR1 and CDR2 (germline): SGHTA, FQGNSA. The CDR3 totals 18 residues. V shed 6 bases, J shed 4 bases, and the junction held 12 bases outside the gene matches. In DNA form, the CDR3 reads TGTGCCAGCAGGGACCGCACTAGCGGGAGGTTCGGCACCGGGGAGCTGTTTTTT. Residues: CASRDRTSGRFGTGELFF.

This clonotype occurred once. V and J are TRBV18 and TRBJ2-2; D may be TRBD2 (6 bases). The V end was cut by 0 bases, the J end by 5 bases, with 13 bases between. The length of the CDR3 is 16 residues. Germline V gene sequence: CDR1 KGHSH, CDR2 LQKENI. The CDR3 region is CASSPPGGTMTGELFF. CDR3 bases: TGTGCCAGCTCACCACCGGGCGGGACCATGACCGGGGAGCTGTTTTTT.

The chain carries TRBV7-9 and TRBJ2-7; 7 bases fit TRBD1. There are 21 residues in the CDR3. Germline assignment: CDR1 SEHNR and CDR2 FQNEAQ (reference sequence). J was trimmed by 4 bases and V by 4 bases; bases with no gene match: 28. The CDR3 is CASSSLKTRQGQVFRTYEQYF. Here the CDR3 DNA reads TGTGCCAGCAGCTCCCTAAAAACGAGACAGGGCCAGGTGTTCAGAACATACGAGCAGTACTTC. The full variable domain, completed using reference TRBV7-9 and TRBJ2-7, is DTGVSQNPRHKITKRGQNVTFRCDPISEHNRLYWYRQTLGQGPEFLTYFQNEAQLEKSRLLSDRFSAERPKGSFSTLEIQRTEQGDSAMYLCASSSLKTRQGQVFRTYEQYFGPGTRLTVT.

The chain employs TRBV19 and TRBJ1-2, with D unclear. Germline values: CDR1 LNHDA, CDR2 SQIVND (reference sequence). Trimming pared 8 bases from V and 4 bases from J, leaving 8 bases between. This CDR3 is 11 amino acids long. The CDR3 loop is CASGDGYGYTF. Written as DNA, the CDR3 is TGTGCCAGTGGAGACGGCTATGGCTACACCTTC.

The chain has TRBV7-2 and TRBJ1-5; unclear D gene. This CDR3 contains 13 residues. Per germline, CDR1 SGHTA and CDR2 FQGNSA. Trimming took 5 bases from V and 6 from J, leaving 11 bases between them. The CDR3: CASSVFPTQPQHF. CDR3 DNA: TGTGCCAGCAGCGTATTTCCGACTCAGCCCCAGCATTTT.